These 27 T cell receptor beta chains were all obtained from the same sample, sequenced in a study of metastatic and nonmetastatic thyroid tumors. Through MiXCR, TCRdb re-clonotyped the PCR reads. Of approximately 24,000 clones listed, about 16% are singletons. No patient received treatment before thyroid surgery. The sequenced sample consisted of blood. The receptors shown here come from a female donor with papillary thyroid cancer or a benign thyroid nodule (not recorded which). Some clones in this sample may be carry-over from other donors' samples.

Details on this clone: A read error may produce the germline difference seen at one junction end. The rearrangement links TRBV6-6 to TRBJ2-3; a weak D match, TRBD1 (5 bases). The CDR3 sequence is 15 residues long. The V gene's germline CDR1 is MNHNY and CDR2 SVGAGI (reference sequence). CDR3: CASIYSKTVKDTQYF. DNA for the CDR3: TGTGCCAGCATTTACTCGAAGACAGTGAAGGATACGCAGTATTTT.

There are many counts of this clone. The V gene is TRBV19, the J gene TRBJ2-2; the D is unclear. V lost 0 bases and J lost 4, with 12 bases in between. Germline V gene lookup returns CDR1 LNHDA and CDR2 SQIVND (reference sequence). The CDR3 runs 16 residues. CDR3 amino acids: CASSIDPVISTGELFF. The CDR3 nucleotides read TGTGCCAGTAGTATAGATCCGGTTATTTCCACCGGGGAGCTGTTTTTT.

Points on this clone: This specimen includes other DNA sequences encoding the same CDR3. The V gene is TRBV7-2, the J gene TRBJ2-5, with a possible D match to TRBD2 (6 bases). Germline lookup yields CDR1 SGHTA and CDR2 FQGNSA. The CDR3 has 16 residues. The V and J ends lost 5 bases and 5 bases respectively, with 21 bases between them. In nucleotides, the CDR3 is TGTGCCAGCAGCCCCTCCGCCGGCGGGGCTAGGGAGACCCAGTACTTC. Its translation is CASSPSAGGARETQYF. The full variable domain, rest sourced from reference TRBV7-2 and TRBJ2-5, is GAGVSQSPSNKVTEKGKDVELRCDPISGHTALYWYRQSLGQGLEFLIYFQGNSAPDKSGLPSDRFSAERTGGSVSTLTIQRTQQEDSAVYLCASSPSAGGARETQYFGPGTRLLVL.

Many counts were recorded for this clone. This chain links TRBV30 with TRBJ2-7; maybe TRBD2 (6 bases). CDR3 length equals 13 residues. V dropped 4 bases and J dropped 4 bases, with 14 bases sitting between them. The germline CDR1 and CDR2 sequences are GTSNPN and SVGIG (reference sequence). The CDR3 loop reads CAWTAGSSYEQYF. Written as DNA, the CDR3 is TGTGCCTGGACGGCGGGGAGTAGTTACGAGCAGTACTTC. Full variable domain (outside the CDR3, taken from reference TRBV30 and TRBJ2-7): SQTIHQWPATLVQPVGSPLSLECTVEGTSNPNLYWYRQAAGRGLQLLFYSVGIGQISSEVPQNLSASRPQDRQFILSSKKLLLSDSGFYLCAWTAGSSYEQYFGPGTRLTVT.

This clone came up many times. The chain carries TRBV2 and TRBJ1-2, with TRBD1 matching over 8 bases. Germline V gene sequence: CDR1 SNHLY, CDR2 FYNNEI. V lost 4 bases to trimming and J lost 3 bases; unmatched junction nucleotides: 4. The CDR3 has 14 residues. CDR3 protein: CASSADRDYYGYTF. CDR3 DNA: TGTGCCAGCAGTGCGGACAGGGACTACTATGGCTACACCTTC.

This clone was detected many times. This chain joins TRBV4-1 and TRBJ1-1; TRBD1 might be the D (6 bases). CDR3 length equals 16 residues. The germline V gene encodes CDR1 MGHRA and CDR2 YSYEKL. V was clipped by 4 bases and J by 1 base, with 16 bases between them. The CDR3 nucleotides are TGCGCCAGCAGCCGCACGTATCTGGGGGCGAACACTGAAGCTTTCTTT. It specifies CASSRTYLGANTEAFF.

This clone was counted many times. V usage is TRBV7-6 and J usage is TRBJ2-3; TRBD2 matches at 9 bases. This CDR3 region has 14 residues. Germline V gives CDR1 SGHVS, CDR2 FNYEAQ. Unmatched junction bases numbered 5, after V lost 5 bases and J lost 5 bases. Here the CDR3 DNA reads TGTGCCAGCAGCCCGGGGACTAGCCAAGATACGCAGTATTTT. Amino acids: CASSPGTSQDTQYF.

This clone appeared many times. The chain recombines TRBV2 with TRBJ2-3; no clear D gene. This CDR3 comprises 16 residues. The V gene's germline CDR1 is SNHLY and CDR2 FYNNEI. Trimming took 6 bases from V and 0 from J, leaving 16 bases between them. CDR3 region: CASRLGGTPSTDTQYF. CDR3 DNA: TGTGCCAGCAGATTGGGCGGAACACCTAGCACAGATACGCAGTATTTT.

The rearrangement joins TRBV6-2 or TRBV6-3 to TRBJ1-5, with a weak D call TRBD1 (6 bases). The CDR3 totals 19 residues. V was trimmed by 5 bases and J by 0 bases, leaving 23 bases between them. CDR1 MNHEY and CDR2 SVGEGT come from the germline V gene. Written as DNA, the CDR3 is TGTGCCAGCAGTACGCCCCAGGGGCAGGGGTTATATAGCAATCAGCCCCAGCATTTT. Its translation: CASSTPQGQGLYSNQPQHF.

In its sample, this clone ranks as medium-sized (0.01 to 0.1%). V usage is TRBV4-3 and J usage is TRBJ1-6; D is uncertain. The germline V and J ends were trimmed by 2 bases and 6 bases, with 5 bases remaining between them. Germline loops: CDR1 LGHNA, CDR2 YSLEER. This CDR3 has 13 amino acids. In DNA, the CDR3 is TGCGCCAGCAGCCAAACGGTTAATTCACCCCTCCACTTT. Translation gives CASSQTVNSPLHF.

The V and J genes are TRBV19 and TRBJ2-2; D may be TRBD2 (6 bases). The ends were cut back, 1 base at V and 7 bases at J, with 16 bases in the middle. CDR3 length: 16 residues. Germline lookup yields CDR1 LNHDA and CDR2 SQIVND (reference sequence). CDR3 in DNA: TGTGCCAGTAGTATAGTGGGTCGCGGGGCGAACGGGGAGCTGTTTTTT. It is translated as CASSIVGRGANGELFF.

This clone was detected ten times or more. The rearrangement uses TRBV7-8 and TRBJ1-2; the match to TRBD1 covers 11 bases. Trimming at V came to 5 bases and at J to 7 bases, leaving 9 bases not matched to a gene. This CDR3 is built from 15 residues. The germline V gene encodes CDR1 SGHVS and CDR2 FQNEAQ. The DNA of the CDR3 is TGTGCCAGCAGCCTAACGGACAGGGGGCGACGTGGCTACACCTTC. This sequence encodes CASSLTDRGRRGYTF.

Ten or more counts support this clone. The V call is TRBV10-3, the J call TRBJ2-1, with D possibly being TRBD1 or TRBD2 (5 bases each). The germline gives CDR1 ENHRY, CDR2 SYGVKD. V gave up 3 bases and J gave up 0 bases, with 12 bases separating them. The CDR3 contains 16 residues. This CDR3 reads CAISDRDLNSYNEQFF. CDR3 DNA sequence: TGTGCCATCAGTGACCGGGACCTCAACTCCTACAATGAGCAGTTCTTC.

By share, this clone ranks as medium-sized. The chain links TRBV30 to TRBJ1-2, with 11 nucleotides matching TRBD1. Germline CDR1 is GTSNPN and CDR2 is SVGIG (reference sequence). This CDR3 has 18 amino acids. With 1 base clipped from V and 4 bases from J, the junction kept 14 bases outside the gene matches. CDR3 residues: CAWSAPGTGGKGLYGYTF. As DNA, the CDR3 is TGTGCCTGGAGTGCCCCCGGGACAGGGGGGAAGGGGCTCTATGGCTACACCTTC. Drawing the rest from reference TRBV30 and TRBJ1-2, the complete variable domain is SQTIHQWPATLVQPVGSPLSLECTVEGTSNPNLYWYRQAAGRGLQLLFYSVGIGQISSEVPQNLSASRPQDRQFILSSKKLLLSDSGFYLCAWSAPGTGGKGLYGYTFGSGTRLTVV.

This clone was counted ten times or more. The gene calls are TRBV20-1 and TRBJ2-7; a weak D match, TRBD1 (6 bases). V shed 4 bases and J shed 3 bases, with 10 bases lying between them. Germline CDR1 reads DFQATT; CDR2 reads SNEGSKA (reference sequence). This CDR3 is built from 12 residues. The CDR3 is CSATAGDYEQYF. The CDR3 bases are TGCAGTGCTACGGCAGGGGACTACGAGCAGTACTTC.

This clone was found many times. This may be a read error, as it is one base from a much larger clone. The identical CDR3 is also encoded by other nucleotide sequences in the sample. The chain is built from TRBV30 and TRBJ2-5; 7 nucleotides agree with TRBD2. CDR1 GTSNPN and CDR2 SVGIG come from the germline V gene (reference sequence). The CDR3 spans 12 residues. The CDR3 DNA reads TGTGCCTGTGCTAGCGGCCAAGAGGCCCAGTACTTC. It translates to CACASGQEAQYF.

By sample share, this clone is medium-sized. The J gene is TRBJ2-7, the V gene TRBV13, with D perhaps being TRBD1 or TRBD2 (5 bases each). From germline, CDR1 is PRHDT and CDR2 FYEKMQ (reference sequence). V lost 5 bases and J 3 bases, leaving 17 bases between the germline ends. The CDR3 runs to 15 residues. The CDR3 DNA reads TGTGCCAGCAGCGAGGGGTCAGGCGGGTTCTACGAGCAGTACTTC. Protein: CASSEGSGGFYEQYF. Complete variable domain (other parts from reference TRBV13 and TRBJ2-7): AAGVIQSPRHLIKEKRETATLKCYPIPRHDTVYWYQQGPGQDPQFLISFYEKMQSDKGSIPDRFSAQQFSDYHSELNMSSLELGDSALYFCASSEGSGGFYEQYFGPGTRLTVT.

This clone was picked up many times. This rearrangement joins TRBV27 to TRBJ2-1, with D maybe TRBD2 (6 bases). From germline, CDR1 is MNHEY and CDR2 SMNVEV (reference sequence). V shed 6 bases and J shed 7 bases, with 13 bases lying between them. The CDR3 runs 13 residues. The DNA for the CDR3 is TGTGCCAGCAGGGAACTCGGACTAAATGAGCAGTTCTTC. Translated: CASRELGLNEQFF.

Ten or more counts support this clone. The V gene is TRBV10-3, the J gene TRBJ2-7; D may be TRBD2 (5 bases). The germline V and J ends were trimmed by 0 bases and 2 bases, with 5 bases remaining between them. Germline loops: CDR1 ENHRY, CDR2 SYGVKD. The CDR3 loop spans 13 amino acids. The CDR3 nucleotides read TGTGCCATCAGTGAGTCCGGGGCCTACGAGCAGTACTTC. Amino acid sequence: CAISESGAYEQYF.

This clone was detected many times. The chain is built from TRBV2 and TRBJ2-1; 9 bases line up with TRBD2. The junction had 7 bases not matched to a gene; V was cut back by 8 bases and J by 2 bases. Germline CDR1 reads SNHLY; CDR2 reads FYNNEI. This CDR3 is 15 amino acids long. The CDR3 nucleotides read TGTGCCAGCTCACCAGGACTAGCGACCTACAATGAGCAGTTCTTC. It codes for CASSPGLATYNEQFF. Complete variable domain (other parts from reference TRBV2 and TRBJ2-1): EPEVTQTPSHQVTQMGQEVILRCVPISNHLYFYWYRQILGQKVEFLVSFYNNEISEKSEIFDDQFSVERPDGSNFTLKIRSTKLEDSAMYFCASSPGLATYNEQFFGPGTRLTVL.

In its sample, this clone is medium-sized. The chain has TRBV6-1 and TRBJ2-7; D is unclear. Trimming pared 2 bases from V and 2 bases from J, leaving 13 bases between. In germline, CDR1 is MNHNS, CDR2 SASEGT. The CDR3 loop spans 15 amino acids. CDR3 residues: CASSETVIQPYEQYF. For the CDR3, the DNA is TGTGCCAGCAGTGAAACGGTCATACAACCCTACGAGCAGTACTTC.

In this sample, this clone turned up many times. The DNA of the CDR3 is TGCGCCAGCGCGGTGGGGGACACTGAAGCTTTCTTT. This encodes CASAVGDTEAFF. This chain connects TRBV5-1 to TRBJ1-1; weak D call: TRBD1 (5 bases). Trimming removed 7 bases at V and 3 bases at J, with 10 bases between. Germline V gene lookup returns CDR1 SGHRS and CDR2 YFSETQ. The CDR3 is 12 residues long.

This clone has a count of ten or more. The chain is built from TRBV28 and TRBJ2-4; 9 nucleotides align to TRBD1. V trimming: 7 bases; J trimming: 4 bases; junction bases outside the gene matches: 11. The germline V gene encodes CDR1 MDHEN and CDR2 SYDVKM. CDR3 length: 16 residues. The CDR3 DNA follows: TGTGCCAGCAATCCGGGACAGGGAATCGTAAAAAACATTCAGTACTTC. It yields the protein CASNPGQGIVKNIQYF.

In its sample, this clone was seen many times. As DNA, the CDR3 is TGTGCCAGCAGCCCTTCGGCCCTAGCGCTCTTTGACAATGAGCAGTTCTTC. Its protein product is CASSPSALALFDNEQFF. J is TRBJ2-1 and V is TRBV4-2; D may be TRBD2 (6 bases). Germline CDR1 and CDR2: LGHNA and YNFKEQ. This CDR3 region has 17 residues. Trimming left V 4 bases short and J 5 bases short, with 21 bases between.

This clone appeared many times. CDR3 in amino acids: CASSPGVGMNTEAFF. The CDR3 DNA follows: TGTGCCAGCTCACCAGGAGTCGGAATGAACACTGAAGCTTTCTTT. The V call is TRBV18, the J call TRBJ1-1; D gene unclear. The germline CDR1 and CDR2 sequences are KGHSH and LQKENI. V was pared by 2 bases and J by 0 bases, with 10 bases between. This CDR3 region has 15 residues.

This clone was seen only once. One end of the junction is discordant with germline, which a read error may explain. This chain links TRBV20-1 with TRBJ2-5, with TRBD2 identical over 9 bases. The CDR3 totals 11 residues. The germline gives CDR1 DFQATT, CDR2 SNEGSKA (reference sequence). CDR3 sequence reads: CSDSGSKTQYF. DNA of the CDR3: TGCAGTGATAGCGGGAGTAAGACACAGTACTTC.

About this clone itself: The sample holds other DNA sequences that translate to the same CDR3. The CDR3 nucleotides read TGTGCCAGCAGCCCCCGGGTGACAGCTGGTCGAGAAACACAGTACTTC. This sequence encodes CASSPRVTAGRETQYF. J is TRBJ2-5 and V is TRBV11-2, with a weak D call TRBD1 (5 bases). Germline CDR1 reads SGHAT; CDR2 reads FQNNGV. The CDR3 consists of 16 residues. The V gene lost 5 bases and the J gene lost 11 bases, with 27 bases spanning the gap.